This T cell receptor beta chain was observed in a study of TIL therapy for anti-PD-1-resistant metastatic lung cancer. Study details: Progressing patients received lymphodepletion, expanded TIL infusion and IL-2. Most patients had lung adenocarcinoma.

The immunoSEQ assay was v3. The assay was immunoSEQ multiplex PCR, and TCRdb's table has in-frame clones only and misses some. This sample yields tens of thousands of clones, of which about 86% are seen a single time; approximately 5% belongs to the top ten. The germline V and J ends were trimmed by 6 bases and 3 bases, with 3 bases remaining between them. Germline V CDR1 and CDR2: SGHAT, FQNNGV. This CDR3 is built from 10 residues. The time point: pre-treatment sample, taken before nivolumab and TIL therapy. Study-level findings and limits: This highly selected cohort may not generalize to typical lung cancer patients. After infusion, TIL clonotypes partly replaced peripheral T cells and declined over months.

Of note for this clone: Its specificity is unknown.

This TCR derives from a person aged 25-80 years with non-small cell lung cancer. The genes are TRBV11-2 and TRBJ2-7; no clear D gene. The sample in question was blood, obtained at baseline. CDR3 coding DNA: TGTGCCAGCAGTCACTACGAGCAGTACTTC. Its protein is CASSHYEQYF.